The sequence of this TCR beta chain was determined in a study of a mutant IDH1 vaccine in newly diagnosed glioma. Study-wide context: Investigators started vaccination 4-6 weeks after radiotherapy alone, or with temozolomide cycles. The study, taken as a whole, reports: Patients showed vaccine-induced immune responses at a rate of 93.3%.

Time point specified: week 5, during vaccination. Doses of 300 ug of mutant IDH1 20-mer peptide were given with topical imiquimod. The astrocytomas were IDH1-mutant, ATRX-negative, and WHO grade 3 or 4. The CDR3 totals 13 residues. V was cut by 1 base and J by 6 bases, with 10 bases left in between. Germline loops: CDR1 GTSNPN, CDR2 SVGIG (reference sequence). Points on this clone: Its specificity is unknown.

Sequencing was performed with immunoSEQ multiplex PCR; in TCRdb, only in-frame clones are kept and a portion is missing. The sample has over 50,000 clones; around 89% are singletons. The chain has TRBV30 and TRBJ1-5; the D gene is possibly TRBD1 (6 bases). The source was PBMCs, collected from a glioma patient whose treatment included an IDH1 peptide vaccine. The TCR sequence derives from a woman aged 40 to 49 with glioma. CDR3 in DNA: TGTGCCTGGAGTGCACAGGGATCTCAGCCCCAGCATTTT. Its protein is CAWSAQGSQPQHF.